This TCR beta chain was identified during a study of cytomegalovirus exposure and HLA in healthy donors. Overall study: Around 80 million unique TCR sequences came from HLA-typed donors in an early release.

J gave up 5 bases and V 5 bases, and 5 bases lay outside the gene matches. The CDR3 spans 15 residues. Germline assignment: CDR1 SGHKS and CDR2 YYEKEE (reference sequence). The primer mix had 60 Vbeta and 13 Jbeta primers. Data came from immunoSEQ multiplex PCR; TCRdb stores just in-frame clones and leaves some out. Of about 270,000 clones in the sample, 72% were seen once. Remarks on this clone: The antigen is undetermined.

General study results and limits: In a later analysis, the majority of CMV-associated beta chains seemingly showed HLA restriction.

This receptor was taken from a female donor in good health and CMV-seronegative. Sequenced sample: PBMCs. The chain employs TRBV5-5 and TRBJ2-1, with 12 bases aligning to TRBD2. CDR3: CASSSGLAGNNEQFF. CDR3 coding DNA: TGTGCCAGCAGTTCGGGACTAGCGGGCAACAATGAGCAGTTCTTC.